This T cell receptor beta chain was captured in a study of control samples from healthy donors and cancer patients. Sequencing was performed with immunoSEQ multiplex PCR; in TCRdb, only in-frame clones are kept and a portion is missing. The data contain approximately 140,000 clones, about 89% of them singletons. The sequence derives from a man younger than 35 in good health. Specimen: blood.

The CDR3 sequence: CAISAGASGEKLFF. In DNA form, the CDR3 reads TGTGCCATCAGTGCTGGGGCGAGCGGTGAAAAACTGTTTTTT. The chain uses TRBV10-3 and TRBJ1-4, with a weak D call TRBD1 (5 bases). V was cut by 4 bases and J by 7 bases, with 13 bases left in between. Germline CDR1 is ENHRY and CDR2 is SYGVKD. The CDR3 extends over 14 amino acids.